These 29 T cell receptor beta chains originate from one sample sequenced in a study of blood T cell dynamics during melanoma immunotherapy. The method was immunoSEQ multiplex PCR; TCRdb's version includes in-frame clones alone and lacks a portion of them. The sample shows around 2,000 clones, approximately 73% of them seen only once. These receptors are not linked to any known antigen. Time point denoted: week 3, after first cycle of checkpoint inhibitor. TIE cells were CD3+ CD4- CD8+ CD45RA- CD45RO-high CD27- CCR7- memory T cells. Study results and limitations: The most clonal sorted CD8+ subset, immune-effector cells, was closest to cell-free DNA CDR3 sequences.

Source: CD8+ T cells from blood, taken from a patient treated with checkpoint blockade. These receptor sequences come from a human donor with melanoma.

The chain carries TRBV6-1 and TRBJ2-2; no definite D call. Germline V gives CDR1 MNHNS, CDR2 SASEGT. CDR3 length: 13 residues. Trimming stripped 4 bases from V and 8 bases from J, with 11 bases between. CDR3 protein: CASSVQDGGELFF. The CDR3 DNA sequence: TGTGCCAGCAGTGTCCAGGATGGGGGGGAGCTGTTTTTT.

This clone was detected only a few times. This sequence joins TRBV19 and TRBJ1-2; D remains unclear. The CDR3 is made up of 11 amino acids. CDR1 and CDR2 from the germline V gene are LNHDA and SQIVND (reference sequence). Trimming removed 9 bases from V and 1 base from J, with 6 bases in between. The CDR3 DNA sequence: TGTGCCAGGACGTTTAACTATGGCTACACCTTC. Its translation is CARTFNYGYTF.

The chain uses TRBV9 and TRBJ1-4, with unresolved D. Germline CDR1 reads SGDLS; CDR2 reads YYNGEE. Trimming removed 0 bases from V and 1 base from J, with 7 bases in between. This CDR3 has 15 amino acids. The CDR3 nucleotides are TGTGCCAGCAGCGTAGGCGGTCGAACTAATGAAAAACTGTTTTTT. Translating it yields CASSVGGRTNEKLFF. Using reference TRBV9 and TRBJ1-4 for the parts outside the CDR3, the full variable domain is DSGVTQTPKHLITATGQRVTLRCSPRSGDLSVYWYQQSLDQGLQFLIQYYNGEERAKGNILERFSAQQFPDLHSELNLSSLELGDSALYFCASSVGGRTNEKLFFGSGTQLSVL.

This rearrangement joins TRBV5-4 to TRBJ2-3, with no clear D. CDR3 length: 17 residues. The germline CDR1 and CDR2 sequences are SGHNT and YYREEE (reference sequence). V was trimmed by 1 base and J by 2 bases, leaving 17 bases between them. The CDR3: CASSLWDFISYTDTQYF. CDR3 sequence (DNA): TGTGCCAGCAGCTTGTGGGATTTTATAAGCTACACAGATACGCAGTATTTT.

The chain joins TRBV6-5 to TRBJ2-7; the match to TRBD2 covers 7 bases. With 2 bases clipped from V and 3 bases from J, the junction kept 4 bases outside the gene matches. The V gene's germline CDR1 is MNHEY and CDR2 SVGAGI. The CDR3 contains 14 residues. Here the CDR3 reads CASSYGGDGYEQYF. The DNA of the CDR3 is TGTGCCAGCAGTTACGGGGGGGACGGCTACGAGCAGTACTTC.

This sequence joins TRBV7-3 and TRBJ1-5, with D maybe TRBD1 (5 bases). V lost 2 bases and J lost 4, with 9 bases in between. The CDR3 consists of 14 residues. Germline V lookup: CDR1 SGHTA, CDR2 FQGTGA. CDR3 sequence: CASSLGRVNQPQHF. The CDR3 DNA is TGTGCCAGCAGCTTAGGCAGGGTAAATCAGCCCCAGCATTTT.

This chain joins TRBV5-4 and TRBJ1-1; D unclear. The CDR3 sequence is 14 residues long. Germline CDR1 and CDR2: SGHNT and YYREEE (reference sequence). Trimming left V 3 bases short and J 2 bases short, with 11 bases between. CDR3 in DNA: TGTGCCAGCAGCTGGGGTATGGGAAACACTGAAGCTTTCTTT. Encoded protein: CASSWGMGNTEAFF.

The rearrangement joins TRBV4-1 to TRBJ1-1; the D is unclear. The CDR3 is made up of 14 amino acids. Deletions cut 0 bases from V and 6 bases from J, with 11 bases between. CDR1 and CDR2 (germline): MGHRA, YSYEKL. This CDR3 is CASSQDRGAPEAFF. CDR3 coding DNA: TGCGCCAGCAGCCAAGATCGTGGAGCCCCTGAAGCTTTCTTT.

The V call is TRBV19, the J call TRBJ1-1, with 8 bases identical to TRBD1. V shed 5 bases, J shed 0 bases, and the junction held 5 bases outside the gene matches. The CDR3 loop spans 15 amino acids. Germline V gives CDR1 LNHDA, CDR2 SQIVND (reference sequence). CDR3 coding DNA: TGTGCCAGTAGTGGGGACAGGTACGTGAACACTGAAGCTTTCTTT. This translates into CASSGDRYVNTEAFF.

This chain joins TRBV14 and TRBJ1-1; weak D call: TRBD1 (6 bases). Germline loops: CDR1 SGHDN, CDR2 FVKESK. Deletions cut 4 bases from V and 0 bases from J, with 12 bases between. The CDR3 has 15 residues. CDR3 coding DNA: TGTGCCAGCAGCCCCATCGGGGGCATGAACACTGAAGCTTTCTTT. Translating gives CASSPIGGMNTEAFF. Using reference TRBV14 and TRBJ1-1 for the parts outside the CDR3, the full variable domain is EAGVTQFPSHSVIEKGQTVTLRCDPISGHDNLYWYRRVMGKEIKFLLHFVKESKQDESGMPNNRFLAERTGGTYSTLKVQPAELEDSGVYFCASSPIGGMNTEAFFGQGTRLTVV.

DNA for the CDR3: TGCGCCAGCAGCCAAGACGCCCGTTCGGTCTACGAGCAGTACTTC. This translates into CASSQDARSVYEQYF. This rearrangement joins TRBV4-3 to TRBJ2-7; D is unresolved. The length of the CDR3 is 15 residues. Germline V gene sequence: CDR1 LGHNA, CDR2 YSLEER. V lost 0 bases and J 3 bases, leaving 12 bases between the germline ends.

This chain uses TRBV27 with TRBJ2-1, with 7 bases aligning to TRBD2. Per the germline V gene, CDR1 is MNHEY and CDR2 is SMNVEV (reference sequence). CDR3 length equals 13 residues. The V and J ends lost 5 bases and 7 bases, in that order; junction bases with no gene match: 5. CDR3 sequence reads: CASSGGSGNEQFF. The CDR3 nucleotides read TGTGCCAGCAGTGGCGGGAGTGGTAATGAGCAGTTCTTC.

V is TRBV7-6 and J is TRBJ2-7; 9 bases are shared with TRBD2. Germline loops: CDR1 SGHVS, CDR2 FNYEAQ. This CDR3 comprises 15 residues. The V segment lost 5 bases and the J segment 3 bases; nucleotides outside the gene matches: 8. This CDR3 reads CASSQSGGTFYEQYF. Here the CDR3 DNA reads TGTGCCAGCAGCCAAAGCGGGGGGACCTTCTACGAGCAGTACTTC.

DNA for the CDR3: TGCAGTATGACACACACCTATGGCTACACCTTC. It encodes CSMTHTYGYTF. This sequence joins TRBV20-1 and TRBJ1-2; no firm D call. The germline V gene has CDR1 DFQATT and CDR2 SNEGSKA (reference sequence). The CDR3 length is 11 residues. Trimming cost V 8 bases and J 4 bases, with 11 bases left between them.

This clone was seen more than once but under ten times. J is TRBJ2-7 and V is TRBV28; the D gene could be TRBD1 or TRBD2 (5 bases each). Germline V lookup: CDR1 MDHEN, CDR2 SYDVKM. The CDR3 contains 14 residues. V gave up 6 bases and J gave up 3 bases, with 15 bases separating them. The CDR3 DNA is TGTGCCAGCAGCGGGGCGTATGACAGCTACGAGCAGTACTTC. It is translated as CASSGAYDSYEQYF.

The chain carries TRBV7-2 and TRBJ2-2, with a weak D call TRBD2 (6 bases). The germline V gene encodes CDR1 SGHTA and CDR2 FQGNSA. CDR3 length: 16 amino acids. V shed 5 bases and J shed 2 bases, with 15 bases lying between them. In DNA, the CDR3 is TGTGCCAGCAGCCCCTCGGGGAGGACAAACACCGGGGAGCTGTTTTTT. Translation: CASSPSGRTNTGELFF.

J is TRBJ2-7 and V is TRBV7-2; 9 bases are a match to TRBD1. Germline V gene sequence: CDR1 SGHTA, CDR2 FQGNSA. Losses at the gene ends were 3 bases for V and 7 bases for J; bases not matched to a gene: 16. The CDR3 totals 17 residues. The CDR3 loop reads CASSFFGGGGQGDEQYF. The CDR3 DNA reads TGTGCCAGCAGCTTCTTCGGTGGTGGGGGACAGGGTGATGAGCAGTACTTC. The whole variable domain, filled in from reference TRBV7-2 and TRBJ2-7, reads GAGVSQSPSNKVTEKGKDVELRCDPISGHTALYWYRQSLGQGLEFLIYFQGNSAPDKSGLPSDRFSAERTGGSVSTLTIQRTQQEDSAVYLCASSFFGGGGQGDEQYFGPGTRLTVT.

The gene calls are TRBV5-1 and TRBJ2-1; 8 bases match TRBD2. This CDR3 is built from 17 residues. In germline, CDR1 is SGHRS, CDR2 YFSETQ. The J segment lost 3 bases and the V segment lost 0 bases, leaving 8 bases of the junction unmatched. CDR3 protein: CASSLAASGYLYNEQFF. DNA of the CDR3: TGCGCCAGCAGCTTGGCGGCTAGCGGGTACCTCTACAATGAGCAGTTCTTC.

This sequence joins TRBV5-6 and TRBJ2-5; tentative D call: TRBD2 (5 bases). Near its end, the DNA agrees better with TRBJ2-7, so the J call may be wrong. CDR3 size: 13 residues. The germline V gene has CDR1 SGHDT and CDR2 YYEEEE. CDR3 amino acids: CASSAGPSYEQYF. The CDR3 nucleotides read TGTGCCAGCAGCGCGGGTCCTAGCTACGAGCAGTACTTC.

This sequence joins TRBV11-3 and TRBJ2-7; no clear D. Germline V gene lookup returns CDR1 SGHNT and CDR2 YENEEA. The CDR3 sequence is 11 residues long. Trimming took off 4 bases at V and 3 bases at J, with 4 bases between the two ends. CDR3 residues: CASSWGYEQYF. DNA of the CDR3: TGTGCCAGCAGCTGGGGCTACGAGCAGTACTTC.

This clone has more than one count but fewer than ten. This chain links TRBV7-8 with TRBJ1-5; D possibly corresponds to TRBD1 (5 bases). Looked up from germline, CDR1 is SGHVS and CDR2 is FQNEAQ. V was trimmed by 1 base and J by 4 bases, leaving 8 bases between them. This CDR3 contains 14 residues. The CDR3: CASSLGRVNQPQHF. In nucleotides, the CDR3 is TGTGCCAGCAGCTTAGGCAGGGTAAATCAGCCCCAGCATTTT.

This chain uses TRBV19 with TRBJ2-5; D may be TRBD2 (6 bases). The end of the DNA fits TRBJ2-7 better, so the J call may be wrong. The CDR3 has 13 residues. Per germline, CDR1 LNHDA and CDR2 SQIVND (reference sequence). CDR3 sequence: CASSIGLAYEQYF. The CDR3 DNA is TGTGCCAGTAGTATAGGACTAGCCTACGAGCAGTACTTC.

This clone showed up just once. This chain connects TRBV29-1 to TRBJ2-2; D remains ambiguous. Per germline, CDR1 SQVTM and CDR2 ANQGSEA. V dropped 5 bases and J dropped 3 bases, with 1 base sitting between them. The CDR3 is 10 residues long. The CDR3 DNA follows: TGCAGCGTTTACACCGGGGAGCTGTTTTTT. This codes for CSVYTGELFF.

In its sample, this clone was seen once. CDR3 amino acids: CASSLVGLGVVYTF. Here the CDR3 DNA reads TGTGCCAGCAGTTTAGTAGGTTTAGGGGTTGTCTACACCTTC. The chain has TRBV28 and TRBJ1-2; possible D gene TRBD1, 5 bases. Trimming removed 2 bases from V and 10 bases from J, with 17 bases in between. The CDR3 length is 14 residues. Germline loops: CDR1 MDHEN, CDR2 SYDVKM.

The V and J genes are TRBV25-1 and TRBJ1-6; TRBD1 matches 7 bases. The CDR3 runs 15 residues. CDR1 and CDR2 (germline): MGHDK, SYGVNS. Trimming at V came to 4 bases and at J to 7 bases, leaving 7 bases not matched to a gene. The DNA for the CDR3 is TGTGCCAGCAGTGGGCCGGGACAGAAGAATTCACCCCTCCACTTT. Its translation is CASSGPGQKNSPLHF.

This clone showed up just once. V is TRBV7-2 and J is TRBJ2-1; 12 bases are shared with TRBD2. Germline V CDR1 and CDR2: SGHTA, FQGNSA. The CDR3 spans 16 residues. Losses at the gene ends were 6 bases for V and 5 bases for J; bases not matched to a gene: 8. The DNA of the CDR3 is TGTGCCAGCAGGGCTAGCGGGAGGGCCCACCACAATGAGCAGTTCTTC. This codes for CASRASGRAHHNEQFF.

This clone has just a few counts. The rearrangement joins TRBV5-6 to TRBJ2-1; the D is unclear. Germline loops: CDR1 SGHDT, CDR2 YYEEEE. This CDR3 spans 14 amino acids. Trimming pared 4 bases from V and 5 bases from J, leaving 13 bases between. In DNA form, the CDR3 reads TGTGCCAGCAGCCTGGGTACGGTAAACAATGAGCAGTTCTTC. It codes for CASSLGTVNNEQFF.

The V and J genes are TRBV6-6 and TRBJ2-7; D is possibly TRBD1 or TRBD2 (5 bases each). Trimming stripped 7 bases from V and 4 bases from J, with 20 bases between. This CDR3 comprises 15 residues. CDR1 and CDR2 (germline): MNHNY, SVGAGI (reference sequence). This chain's CDR3 is CASTYGTASLYEQYF. As DNA, the CDR3 is TGTGCCAGCACGTACGGGACGGCCAGCTTGTACGAGCAGTACTTC.

The V call is TRBV9, the J call TRBJ2-1; 7 bases fit TRBD2. Germline lookup yields CDR1 SGDLS and CDR2 YYNGEE. The CDR3 sequence is 15 residues long. V dropped 3 bases and J dropped 4; count of bases not matched to a gene: 7. CDR3 sequence: CASSGRGSAYNEQFF. The CDR3 bases are TGTGCCAGCAGCGGTCGCGGGAGTGCATACAATGAGCAGTTCTTC.